Below, 10 T cell receptor beta chains from the same sample are listed, as sequenced in a study of blood T cell repertoires in COVID-19. TCRdb's table, derived via immunoSEQ multiplex PCR, lists solely in-frame clones and lacks some. The sample yields about 380,000 clones, around 92% seen once. The sample comprised peripheral blood. These receptors were obtained from a man between 40 and 49 years old with acute or convalescent COVID-19.

A word on this clone: In the same sample, other DNA sequences code for this CDR3. The CDR3 loop is CASSLAGAYEQYF. The CDR3 nucleotides are TGTGCCAGCAGCCTTGCGGGTGCCTACGAGCAGTACTTC. The V call is TRBV27, the J call TRBJ2-7; possible D gene TRBD2, 5 bases. The V end lost 6 bases, the J end lost 2 bases, and 11 bases lay between the germline ends. Germline-derived CDR1 and CDR2 are MNHEY and SMNVEV (reference sequence). CDR3 length: 13 residues.

The chain recombines TRBV11-3 with TRBJ2-7; a possible D gene is TRBD2 (7 bases). The CDR3 extends over 15 amino acids. CDR1 is SGHNT, CDR2 YENEEA, per germline. V lost 5 bases and J lost 6, with 20 bases in between. CDR3 protein: CASSPVRGAGGEQYF. Here the CDR3 DNA reads TGTGCCAGCAGCCCCGTCCGGGGGGCAGGCGGCGAGCAGTACTTC.

A few counts support this clone. This sequence joins TRBV6-6 and TRBJ2-5, with TRBD2 matching over 9 bases. Looked up from germline, CDR1 is MNHNY and CDR2 is SVGAGI (reference sequence). After removal of 8 bases from V and 1 base from J, the junction contained 5 bases not matched to a gene. This CDR3 spans 14 amino acids. The CDR3 region is CASGASGAQETQYF. DNA of the CDR3: TGTGCCAGCGGGGCTAGCGGGGCCCAAGAGACCCAGTACTTC.

The chain carries TRBV2 and TRBJ2-5; no clear D. The CDR3 is 14 amino acids. Germline CDR1 reads SNHLY; CDR2 reads FYNNEI. Trimming left V 4 bases short and J 2 bases short, with 11 bases between. For the CDR3, the DNA is TGTGCCAGCAGTGTATCGAGCGCTCAAGAGACCCAGTACTTC. Amino acids: CASSVSSAQETQYF. Based on the CDR3 plus reference TRBV2 and TRBJ2-5, the full variable domain is EPEVTQTPSHQVTQMGQEVILRCVPISNHLYFYWYRQILGQKVEFLVSFYNNEISEKSEIFDDQFSVERPDGSNFTLKIRSTKLEDSAMYFCASSVSSAQETQYFGPGTRLLVL.

V gene TRBV5-1 combines with J gene TRBJ2-1; no reliable D call. The germline V and J ends were trimmed by 0 bases and 5 bases, with 18 bases remaining between them. The CDR3 has 17 residues. From germline, CDR1 is SGHRS and CDR2 YFSETQ. The DNA for the CDR3 is TGCGCCAGCAGCTTGGTTAACAGCCCGTTTATTGACAATGAGCAGTTCTTC. Its translation: CASSLVNSPFIDNEQFF. The full variable domain, its missing parts supplied by reference TRBV5-1 and TRBJ2-1, is KAGVTQTPRYLIKTRGQQVTLSCSPISGHRSVSWYQQTPGQGLQFLFEYFSETQRNKGNFPGRFSGRQFSNSRSEMNVSTLELGDSALYLCASSLVNSPFIDNEQFFGPGTRLTVL.

The genes are TRBV27 and TRBJ1-1; a possible D gene is TRBD1 (5 bases). Per the germline V gene, CDR1 is MNHEY and CDR2 is SMNVEV (reference sequence). This CDR3 contains 11 residues. The V gene lost 2 bases and the J gene lost 11 bases, with 9 bases spanning the gap. The CDR3, as DNA: TGTGCCAGCAGTTTAGGGACTATTGCTTTCTTT. Translation gives CASSLGTIAFF.

This clone was found once. This sequence joins TRBV15 and TRBJ2-6; tentative D call: TRBD1 (6 bases). Germline CDR1 and CDR2: LNHNV and YYDKDF (reference sequence). This CDR3 has 15 residues. The V and J ends lost 3 bases and 0 bases respectively, with 6 bases between them. The CDR3 nucleotides read TGTGCCACCAGCAGGACAGGCTCTGGGGCCAACGTCCTGACTTTC. Translated: CATSRTGSGANVLTF.

This chain connects TRBV5-1 to TRBJ1-1, with D hard to call. The CDR3 consists of 17 residues. Germline CDR1 is SGHRS and CDR2 is YFSETQ. V lost 4 bases and J 4 bases, leaving 23 bases between the germline ends. The CDR3 region has the DNA TGCGCCAGCAGCCTCGTAGGGAGTGTTCGGGGTGGCACTGAAGCTTTCTTT. This translates into CASSLVGSVRGGTEAFF.

This sequence joins TRBV7-8 and TRBJ1-2; 7 positions agree with TRBD1. This CDR3 has 13 residues. Germline CDR1 is SGHVS and CDR2 is FQNEAQ. V dropped 5 bases and J dropped 5; count of bases not matched to a gene: 5. In DNA, the CDR3 is TGTGCCAGCAGCCGATCACAGGGGTATGGCTACACCTTC. This translates into CASSRSQGYGYTF. Supplemented by reference TRBV7-8 and TRBJ1-2, the full variable domain reads GAGVSQSPRYKVAKRGQDVALRCDPISGHVSLFWYQQALGQGPEFLTYFQNEAQLDKSGLPSDRFFAERPEGSVSTLKIQRTQQEDSAVYLCASSRSQGYGYTFGSGTRLTVV.

This chain links TRBV5-4 with TRBJ2-1; 7 bases map to TRBD2. The CDR3 is 14 amino acids. V was clipped by 4 bases and J by 6 bases; unmatched bases: 7. CDR1 and CDR2 from the germline V gene are SGHNT and YYREEE (reference sequence). For the CDR3, the DNA is TGTGCCAGCAGCATTCGGACTAGTCCCAATGAGCAGTTCTTC. It is translated as CASSIRTSPNEQFF.